These 15 T cell receptor beta chains were all obtained from the same sample, sequenced in a study of blood T cell repertoires in COVID-19. Repertoires were generated with immunoSEQ multiplex PCR, while TCRdb's copy carries only in-frame clones and drops some. Here the sample spans hundreds of thousands of clones, under 90% being singletons. Sequencing used peripheral blood. These receptors all stem from a woman in her thirties or forties with active or convalescent COVID-19.

The sample holds one count of this clone. The rearrangement joins TRBV28 to TRBJ1-5; TRBD1 matches at 8 bases. J lost 6 bases, V lost 11 bases, and 12 bases had no gene match. The CDR3 covers 14 residues. Germline lookup yields CDR1 MDHEN and CDR2 SYDVKM. CDR3 residues: CAAGGQGASQPQHF. The CDR3 coding sequence is TGTGCCGCGGGTGGCCAGGGGGCTTCTCAGCCCCAGCATTTT.

The rearrangement uses TRBV9 and TRBJ2-3; a possible D gene is TRBD1 (6 bases). V was cut by 5 bases and J by 5 bases, with 15 bases left in between. Looked up from germline, CDR1 is SGDLS and CDR2 is YYNGEE. The CDR3 covers 14 residues. CDR3 amino acids: CASSFQGGLDTQYF. The CDR3 nucleotides read TGTGCCAGCAGTTTCCAAGGGGGTTTAGATACGCAGTATTTT.

The chain joins TRBV5-1 to TRBJ1-3; D gene uncertain. The CDR3 is 16 residues long. Germline-derived CDR1 and CDR2 are SGHRS and YFSETQ. V lost 5 bases, J lost 2 bases, and 17 bases lay in between. CDR3 nucleotide sequence: TGCGCCAGCAGTCCGGACTCTCTGAGGCCTGGAAACACCATATATTTT. As protein: CASSPDSLRPGNTIYF.

The J gene is TRBJ1-2, the V gene TRBV29-1; D unresolved. Trimming removed 0 bases from V and 3 bases from J, with 8 bases in between. Germline loops: CDR1 SQVTM, CDR2 ANQGSEA. The length of the CDR3 is 13 residues. The CDR3 loop reads CSVEDIEHYGYTF. Here the CDR3 DNA reads TGCAGCGTTGAAGATATAGAGCACTATGGCTACACCTTC.

J is TRBJ2-2 and V is TRBV4-1; 10 nucleotides agree with TRBD2. CDR3 size: 16 residues. J gave up 2 bases and V 6 bases, and 6 bases lay outside the gene matches. The germline CDR1 and CDR2 sequences are MGHRA and YSYEKL. CDR3 DNA: TGCGCCAGCAGTCCGAGCGGGAGGGGAAACACCGGGGAGCTGTTTTTT. It codes for CASSPSGRGNTGELFF.

The chain links TRBV27 to TRBJ2-5; 7 bases match TRBD2. Looked up from germline, CDR1 is MNHEY and CDR2 is SMNVEV (reference sequence). The CDR3 is 14 amino acids. V gave up 2 bases and J gave up 5 bases; unmatched junction bases: 5. The CDR3 DNA is TGTGCCAGCAGTTTAGGGGGGGGAATGGAGACCCAGTACTTC. Amino acids: CASSLGGGMETQYF.

This clone was counted a few times. The V gene is TRBV19, the J gene TRBJ1-6, with 9 bases fitting TRBD1. Germline V CDR1 and CDR2: LNHDA, SQIVND (reference sequence). The length of the CDR3 is 16 residues. J was trimmed by 6 bases and V by 6 bases; bases with no gene match: 9. The CDR3 DNA sequence: TGTGCCAGTAGGGAACGTAAGGACAGGGGTAATTCACCCCTCCACTTT. It is translated as CASRERKDRGNSPLHF.

The chain is built from TRBV30 and TRBJ1-4; unclear D gene. With 0 bases removed from V and 7 bases from J, the gap between germline ends came to 9 bases. The CDR3 is 13 amino acids. Germline assignment: CDR1 GTSNPN and CDR2 SVGIG (reference sequence). This CDR3 is CAWSVSRVEKLFF. CDR3 DNA: TGTGCCTGGAGTGTAAGCCGGGTTGAAAAACTGTTTTTT.

V is TRBV12-3 or TRBV12-4 and J is TRBJ1-2; maybe TRBD1 (6 bases). The V end lost 3 bases, the J end lost 4 bases, and 9 bases lay between the germline ends. This CDR3 is 13 amino acids long. DNA of the CDR3: TGTGCCAGCAGTTTCGGGACAACCTATGGCTACACCTTC. It is translated as CASSFGTTYGYTF.

In its sample, this clone was seen once. This chain links TRBV6-5 with TRBJ1-1; possibly TRBD1 for D (6 bases). The CDR3 consists of 15 residues. Germline CDR1 reads MNHEY; CDR2 reads SVGAGI. V was shortened by 1 base and J by 2 bases, with 11 bases between the two germline ends. The CDR3 loop reads CASSYFGGGNTEAFF. CDR3 bases: TGTGCCAGCAGTTACTTCGGGGGGGGCAACACTGAAGCTTTCTTT.

The genes are TRBV6-4 and TRBJ2-2, with a possible D match to TRBD2 (5 bases). Trimming pared 2 bases from V and 4 bases from J, leaving 11 bases between. The CDR3 runs 15 residues. Germline-derived CDR1 and CDR2 are MRHNA and SNTAGT. The CDR3, as DNA: TGTGCCAGCAGTGACAGGGTTCGGGGCACCGGGGAGCTGTTTTTT. The encoded protein is CASSDRVRGTGELFF.

A single count supports this clone. The chain links TRBV6-1 to TRBJ2-7; 9 bases are shared with TRBD2. V lost 4 bases, J lost 2 bases, and 6 bases stayed unmatched. The CDR3 runs to 15 residues. From germline, CDR1 is MNHNS and CDR2 SASEGT. CDR3 sequence reads: CASSVAGAPAYEQYF. The CDR3 DNA follows: TGTGCCAGCAGTGTAGCGGGGGCGCCAGCCTACGAGCAGTACTTC.

The chain couples TRBV27 to TRBJ2-5; 10 bases are shared with TRBD2. V dropped 1 base and J dropped 0; count of bases not matched to a gene: 5. The CDR3 length is 17 residues. The germline V gene encodes CDR1 MNHEY and CDR2 SMNVEV (reference sequence). The CDR3 loop reads CASSLFRLAGDQETQYF. CDR3 DNA sequence: TGTGCCAGCAGTTTATTCCGGCTAGCGGGGGACCAAGAGACCCAGTACTTC.

This clone was seen more than once but under ten times. The chain combines TRBV19 with TRBJ2-1; TRBD2 matches at 11 bases. Germline assignment: CDR1 LNHDA and CDR2 SQIVND (reference sequence). With V trimmed by 9 bases and J by 7 bases, 11 bases remained unmatched. This CDR3 contains 15 residues. CDR3 loop: CASRPTSGRSNEQFF. CDR3 nucleotide sequence: TGTGCCAGCCGCCCCACTAGCGGGAGATCAAATGAGCAGTTCTTC.

The genes are TRBV6-6 and TRBJ2-1; perhaps TRBD2 as D (6 bases). Germline-derived CDR1 and CDR2 are MNHNY and SVGAGI (reference sequence). Trimming took off 0 bases at V and 4 bases at J, with 13 bases between the two ends. The CDR3 extends over 16 amino acids. CDR3 amino acids: CASSYSVEGGYNEQFF. The CDR3 region has the DNA TGTGCCAGCAGTTACTCGGTGGAGGGTGGATACAATGAGCAGTTCTTC.